The text below deals with one T cell receptor beta chain. As handled by the study authors: By means of reference gene primer amplification, nucleated cell counts were estimated. Assay used: immunoSEQ multiplex PCR; TCRdb lists only in-frame clones, some missing. D and trimming were read from the DNA, whereas the V and J calls and clone size are those reported in that table. The sample lists roughly 120,000 clones, roughly four fifths occurring once. Per germline, CDR1 SGHRS and CDR2 YFSETQ. The CDR3 is 17 amino acids. With V trimmed by 0 bases and J by 0 bases, 4 bases remained unmatched. The sample belongs to a study of blood T cell repertoires in COVID-19. Study summary: Whether acute or convalescent, the COVID-19 samples came from the United States, Italy and Spain. T cells, B-cell-depleted T cells, or PBMCs provided the cDNA or gDNA that served as material.

The specimen sequenced was peripheral blood. The receptor was isolated from a man aged 45-65 years with acute or convalescent COVID-19. This chain connects TRBV5-1 to TRBJ2-7; 12 bases map to TRBD2. CDR3 bases: TGCGCCAGCAGCTTGGGACTAGCGGGGGAACGCTCCTACGAGCAGTACTTC. This gives the protein CASSLGLAGERSYEQYF. The full variable domain, rest sourced from reference TRBV5-1 and TRBJ2-7, is KAGVTQTPRYLIKTRGQQVTLSCSPISGHRSVSWYQQTPGQGLQFLFEYFSETQRNKGNFPGRFSGRQFSNSRSEMNVSTLELGDSALYLCASSLGLAGERSYEQYFGPGTRLTVT.